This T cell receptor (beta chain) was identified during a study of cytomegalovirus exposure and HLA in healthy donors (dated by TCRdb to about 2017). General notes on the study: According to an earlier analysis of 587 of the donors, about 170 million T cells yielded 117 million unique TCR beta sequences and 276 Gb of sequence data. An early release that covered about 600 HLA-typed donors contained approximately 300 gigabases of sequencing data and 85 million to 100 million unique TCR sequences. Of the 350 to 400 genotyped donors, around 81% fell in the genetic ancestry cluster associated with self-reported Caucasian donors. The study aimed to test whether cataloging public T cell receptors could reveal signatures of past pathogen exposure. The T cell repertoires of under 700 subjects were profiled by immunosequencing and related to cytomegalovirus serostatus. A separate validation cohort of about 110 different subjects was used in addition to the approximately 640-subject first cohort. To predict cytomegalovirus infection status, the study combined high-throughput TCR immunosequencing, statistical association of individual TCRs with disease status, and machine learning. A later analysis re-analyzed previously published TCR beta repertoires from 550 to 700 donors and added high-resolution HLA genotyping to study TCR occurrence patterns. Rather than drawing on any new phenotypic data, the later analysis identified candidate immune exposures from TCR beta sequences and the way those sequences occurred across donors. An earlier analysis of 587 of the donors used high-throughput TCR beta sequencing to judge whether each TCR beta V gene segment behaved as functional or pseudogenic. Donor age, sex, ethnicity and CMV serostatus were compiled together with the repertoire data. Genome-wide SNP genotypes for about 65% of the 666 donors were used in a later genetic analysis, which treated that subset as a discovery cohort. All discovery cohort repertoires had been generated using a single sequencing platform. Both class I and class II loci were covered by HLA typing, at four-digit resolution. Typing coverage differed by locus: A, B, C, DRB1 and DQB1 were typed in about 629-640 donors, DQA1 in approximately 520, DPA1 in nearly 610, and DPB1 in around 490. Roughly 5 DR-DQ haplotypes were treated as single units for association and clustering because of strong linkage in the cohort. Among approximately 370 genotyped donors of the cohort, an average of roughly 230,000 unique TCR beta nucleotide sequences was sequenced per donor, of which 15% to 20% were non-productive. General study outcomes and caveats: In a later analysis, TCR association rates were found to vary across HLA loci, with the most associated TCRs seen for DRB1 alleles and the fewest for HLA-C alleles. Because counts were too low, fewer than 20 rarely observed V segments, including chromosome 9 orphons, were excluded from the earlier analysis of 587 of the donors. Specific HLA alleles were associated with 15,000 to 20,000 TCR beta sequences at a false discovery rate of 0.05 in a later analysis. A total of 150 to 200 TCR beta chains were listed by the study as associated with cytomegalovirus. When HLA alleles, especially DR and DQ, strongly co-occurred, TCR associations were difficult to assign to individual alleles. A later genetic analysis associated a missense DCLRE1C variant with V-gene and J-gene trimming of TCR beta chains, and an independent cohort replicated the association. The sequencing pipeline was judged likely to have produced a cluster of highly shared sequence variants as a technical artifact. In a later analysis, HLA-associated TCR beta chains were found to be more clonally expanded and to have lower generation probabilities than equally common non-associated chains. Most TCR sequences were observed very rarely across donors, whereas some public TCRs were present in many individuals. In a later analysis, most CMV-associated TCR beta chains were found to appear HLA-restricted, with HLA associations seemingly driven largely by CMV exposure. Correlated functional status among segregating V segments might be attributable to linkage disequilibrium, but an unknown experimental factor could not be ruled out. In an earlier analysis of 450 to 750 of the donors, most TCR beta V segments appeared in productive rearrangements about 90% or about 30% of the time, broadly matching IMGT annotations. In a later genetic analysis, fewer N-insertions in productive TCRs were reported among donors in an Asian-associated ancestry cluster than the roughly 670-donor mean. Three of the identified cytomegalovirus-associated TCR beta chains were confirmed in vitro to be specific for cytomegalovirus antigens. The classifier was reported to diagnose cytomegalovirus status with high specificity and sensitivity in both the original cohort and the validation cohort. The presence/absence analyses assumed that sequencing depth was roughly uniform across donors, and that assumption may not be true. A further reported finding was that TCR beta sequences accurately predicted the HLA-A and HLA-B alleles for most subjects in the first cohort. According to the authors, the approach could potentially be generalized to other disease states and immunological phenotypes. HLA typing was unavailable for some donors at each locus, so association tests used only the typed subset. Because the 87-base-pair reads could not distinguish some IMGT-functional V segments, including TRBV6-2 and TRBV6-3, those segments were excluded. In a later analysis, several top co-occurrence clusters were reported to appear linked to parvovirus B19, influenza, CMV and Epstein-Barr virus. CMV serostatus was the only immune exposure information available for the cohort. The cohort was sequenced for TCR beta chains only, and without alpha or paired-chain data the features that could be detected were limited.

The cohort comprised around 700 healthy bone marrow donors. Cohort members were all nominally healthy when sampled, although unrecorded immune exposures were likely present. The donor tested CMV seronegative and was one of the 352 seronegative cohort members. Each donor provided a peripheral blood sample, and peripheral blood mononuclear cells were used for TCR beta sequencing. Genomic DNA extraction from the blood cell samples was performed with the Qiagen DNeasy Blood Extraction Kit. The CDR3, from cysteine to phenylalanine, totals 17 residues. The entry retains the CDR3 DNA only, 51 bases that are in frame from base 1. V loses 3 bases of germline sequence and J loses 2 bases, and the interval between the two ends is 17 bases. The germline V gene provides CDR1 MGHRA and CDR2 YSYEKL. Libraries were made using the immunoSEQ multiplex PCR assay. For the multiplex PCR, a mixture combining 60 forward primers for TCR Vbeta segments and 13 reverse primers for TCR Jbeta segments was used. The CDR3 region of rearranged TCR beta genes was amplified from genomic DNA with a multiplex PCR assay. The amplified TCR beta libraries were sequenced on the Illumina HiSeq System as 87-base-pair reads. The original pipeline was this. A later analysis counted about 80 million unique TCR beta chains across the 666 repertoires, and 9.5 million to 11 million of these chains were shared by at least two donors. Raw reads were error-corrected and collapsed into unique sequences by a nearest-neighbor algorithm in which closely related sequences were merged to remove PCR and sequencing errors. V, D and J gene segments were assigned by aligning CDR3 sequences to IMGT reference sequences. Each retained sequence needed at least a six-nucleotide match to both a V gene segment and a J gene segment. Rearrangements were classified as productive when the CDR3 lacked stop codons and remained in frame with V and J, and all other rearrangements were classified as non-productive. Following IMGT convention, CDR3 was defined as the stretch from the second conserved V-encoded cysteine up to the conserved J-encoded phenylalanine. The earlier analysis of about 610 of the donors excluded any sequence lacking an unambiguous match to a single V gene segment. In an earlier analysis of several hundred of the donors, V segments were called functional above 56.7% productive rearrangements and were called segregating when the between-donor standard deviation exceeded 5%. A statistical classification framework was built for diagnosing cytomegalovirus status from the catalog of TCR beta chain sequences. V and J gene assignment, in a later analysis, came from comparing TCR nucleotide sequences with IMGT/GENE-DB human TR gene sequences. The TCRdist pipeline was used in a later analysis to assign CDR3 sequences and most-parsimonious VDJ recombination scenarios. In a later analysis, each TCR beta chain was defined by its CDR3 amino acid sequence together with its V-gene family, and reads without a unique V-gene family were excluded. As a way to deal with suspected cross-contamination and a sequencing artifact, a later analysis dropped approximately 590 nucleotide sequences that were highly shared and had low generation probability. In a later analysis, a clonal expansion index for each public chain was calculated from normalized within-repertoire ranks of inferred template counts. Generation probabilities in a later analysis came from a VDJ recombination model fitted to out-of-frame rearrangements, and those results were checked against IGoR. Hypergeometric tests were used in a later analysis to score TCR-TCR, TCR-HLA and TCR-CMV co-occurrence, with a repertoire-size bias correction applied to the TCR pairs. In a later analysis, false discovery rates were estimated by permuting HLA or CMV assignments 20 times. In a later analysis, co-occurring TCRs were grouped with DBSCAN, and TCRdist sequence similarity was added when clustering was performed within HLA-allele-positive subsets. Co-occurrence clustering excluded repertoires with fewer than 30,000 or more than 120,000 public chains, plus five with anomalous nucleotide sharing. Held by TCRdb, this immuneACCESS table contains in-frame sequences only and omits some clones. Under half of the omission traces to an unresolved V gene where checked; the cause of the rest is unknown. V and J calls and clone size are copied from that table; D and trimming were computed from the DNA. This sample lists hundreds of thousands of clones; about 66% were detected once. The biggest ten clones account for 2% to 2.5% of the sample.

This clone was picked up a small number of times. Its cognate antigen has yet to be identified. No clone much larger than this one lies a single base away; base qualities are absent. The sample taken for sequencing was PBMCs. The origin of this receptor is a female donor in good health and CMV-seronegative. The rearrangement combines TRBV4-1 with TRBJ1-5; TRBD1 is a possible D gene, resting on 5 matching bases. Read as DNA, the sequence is TGCGCCAGCAGCCATCCCCACGGGGGGGGAGGCAATCAGCCCCAGCATTTT. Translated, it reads CASSHPHGGGGNQPQHF.